The 5 T cell receptor beta chains reported below all come from one sample, sequenced in a study of cytomegalovirus exposure and HLA in healthy donors. PCR employed 60 Vbeta and 13 Jbeta primers. Data came from immunoSEQ multiplex PCR; TCRdb stores just in-frame clones and leaves some out. Among over 150,000 clones listed, 79% were seen once. The material sequenced was PBMCs. The receptors come from a man aged 40-49 years in good health and CMV-seronegative.

The chain uses TRBV29-1 and TRBJ2-7, with 9 bases lining up with TRBD2. The germline gives CDR1 SQVTM, CDR2 ANQGSEA. Losses at the gene ends were 4 bases for V and 2 bases for J; bases not matched to a gene: 33. The CDR3 is 23 residues long. Here the CDR3 reads CSVVSGGQTGRKTQTSGPYEQYF. CDR3 sequence (DNA): TGCAGCGTTGTATCGGGGGGACAGACGGGTCGAAAAACTCAGACTAGCGGCCCCTACGAGCAGTACTTC.

This clone has just a few counts. The chain has TRBV19 and TRBJ2-2, with TRBD1 matching 11 bases. The CDR3 sequence is 14 residues long. Germline CDR1 and CDR2: LNHDA and SQIVND (reference sequence). Trimming removed 7 bases from V and 6 bases from J; junction bases left unmatched: 4. The CDR3 DNA sequence: TGTGCCAGTACGTGGGACAGGGGGTCCGGGGAGCTGTTTTTT. Residues: CASTWDRGSGELFF. The entire variable domain, with the rest obtained from reference TRBV19 and TRBJ2-2, is as follows: DGGITQSPKYLFRKEGQNVTLSCEQNLNHDAMYWYRQDPGQGLRLIYYSQIVNDFQKGDIAEGYSVSREKKESFPLTVTSAQKNPTAFYLCASTWDRGSGELFFGEGSRLTVL.

As to this clone: One base away lies a much larger clone, so this may be a sequencing read error. The V call is TRBV27, the J call TRBJ2-7, with TRBD2 as a possible D gene (6 bases). V was trimmed by 5 bases and J by 4 bases, leaving 9 bases between them. Germline lookup yields CDR1 MNHEY and CDR2 SMNVEV (reference sequence). This CDR3 region has 12 residues. This CDR3 reads CASSLSGYEQYF. Written as DNA, the CDR3 is TGTGCCAGCAGTCTTAGCGGTTACGAGCAGTACTTC.

This clone was seen more than once but under ten times. The V and J genes are TRBV28 and TRBJ1-2; D unresolved. Germline lookup yields CDR1 MDHEN and CDR2 SYDVKM. The CDR3 spans 15 residues. The V end lost 0 bases, the J end lost 8 bases, and 16 bases lay between the germline ends. Here the CDR3 reads CASSLWLWAPSGYTF. The CDR3 coding sequence is TGTGCCAGCAGTTTATGGCTTTGGGCCCCCTCAGGCTACACCTTC.

The J gene is TRBJ2-7, the V gene TRBV7-9, with TRBD2 identical over 7 bases. The CDR3 spans 14 residues. CDR1 SEHNR and CDR2 FQNEAQ come from the germline V gene (reference sequence). The V gene end was trimmed by 5 bases and the J gene end by 0 bases; junction bases not matched to a gene: 4. In nucleotides, the CDR3 is TGTGCCAGCAGCCACCGGACTAGCTCCTACGAGCAGTACTTC. This encodes CASSHRTSSYEQYF. Looking up the rest from reference TRBV7-9 and TRBJ2-7 gives the full variable domain: DTGVSQNPRHKITKRGQNVTFRCDPISEHNRLYWYRQTLGQGPEFLTYFQNEAQLEKSRLLSDRFSAERPKGSFSTLEIQRTEQGDSAMYLCASSHRTSSYEQYFGPGTRLTVT.